The clone carrying this T cell receptor beta chain was counted between two and nine times. Its antigen is still unknown. This entry is derived from a study of blood T cells in healthy people across ages. Overall study findings and caveats: Unsorted PBMC input precluded a conclusive naive versus antigen-experienced comparison.

Approximately 9.4 milliliters was the volume of peripheral blood drawn from each donor. Losses at the gene ends were 5 bases for V and 1 base for J; bases not matched to a gene: 10. Looked up from germline, CDR1 is MNHEY and CDR2 is SVGAGI. The CDR3 length is 16 residues. Primed by a sample-barcoded 5' primer and a J-beta primer mix, a second PCR proceeded for about 6 to 11 cycles. Every cDNA molecule bore a tag from a template-switch adaptor containing 12 random nucleotides. TCRdb fed the 5' RACE reads into MiXCR, producing one record per CDR3 protein. The data hold about a million distinct CDR3 sequences, with around 48% observed a single time.

The chain is built from TRBV6-5 and TRBJ1-1, with 7 bases that match TRBD1. This sequence originates from a man aged 30-40 years in good health. The source material was blood. The CDR3 protein is CASSTLTGHSNTEAFF. Written as DNA, the CDR3 is TGTGCCAGCAGTACGCTGACAGGGCATTCGAACACTGAAGCTTTCTTT.